This entry lists 10 T cell receptor beta chains sequenced from one sample in a study of T cell changes during pregnancy in multiple sclerosis. Sequenced by immunoSEQ multiplex PCR; TCRdb stores in-frame clones only, minus some. The profile shows 100,000 or so clones, 94% of them singletons. The sequencing here drew on peripheral blood, taken after pregnancy. All receptors derive from a female donor in good health, enrolled as a control in a pregnancy study.

This chain uses TRBV18 with TRBJ2-7; TRBD1 is a possible D gene (6 bases). With 0 bases removed from V and 3 bases from J, the gap between germline ends came to 9 bases. Germline assignment: CDR1 KGHSH and CDR2 LQKENI. This CDR3 contains 14 residues. In DNA, the CDR3 is TGTGCCAGCTCACCACCGCCACAGGGCTACGAGCAGTACTTC. Translating gives CASSPPPQGYEQYF.

V usage is TRBV10-3 and J usage is TRBJ1-2; 8 nucleotides match TRBD1. There are 12 residues in the CDR3. Germline V gene lookup returns CDR1 ENHRY and CDR2 SYGVKD. V shed 6 bases and J 6 bases; nucleotides not matched to a gene: 3. CDR3 DNA: TGTGCCATCAGCCCAGGGGGCAATGGCTACACCTTC. The encoded protein is CAISPGGNGYTF.

V gene TRBV5-6 combines with J gene TRBJ1-4, with D perhaps matching TRBD1 (6 bases). Trimming shortened V by 1 base and J by 4 bases, and 8 bases separated the two germline ends. This CDR3 has 14 residues. Per germline, CDR1 SGHDT and CDR2 YYEEEE. Here the CDR3 DNA reads TGTGCCAGCAGCTTGACAGGGTTTAATGAAAAACTGTTTTTT. Protein: CASSLTGFNEKLFF.

The chain uses TRBV5-1 and TRBJ1-5; tentatively, D is TRBD1 (5 bases). Trimming stripped 5 bases from V and 3 bases from J, with 9 bases between. CDR1 is SGHRS, CDR2 YFSETQ, per germline. CDR3 length: 13 residues. The CDR3 DNA sequence: TGCGCCAGCAGAGGGGAGGACAATCAGCCCCAGCATTTT. Its protein is CASRGEDNQPQHF.

The gene calls are TRBV18 and TRBJ1-2, with a tentative D call TRBD1 (5 bases). The CDR3 runs 15 residues. V lost 2 bases and J lost 2, with 12 bases in between. Per the germline V gene, CDR1 is KGHSH and CDR2 is LQKENI. This CDR3 is CASSPMGGPNYGYTF. CDR3 nucleotides: TGTGCCAGCTCACCAATGGGGGGACCCAACTATGGCTACACCTTC.

The CDR3 bases are TGTGCCAGCAGCTTTTTGACTAGCGGGAGACGAAGGGAGGAGACCCAGTACTTC. Translation: CASSFLTSGRRREETQYF. V is TRBV7-9 and J is TRBJ2-5; TRBD2 matches at 12 bases. Germline loops: CDR1 SEHNR, CDR2 FQNEAQ (reference sequence). The V and J ends lost 3 bases and 5 bases, in that order; junction bases with no gene match: 13. The CDR3 is 18 residues long.

This clone was seen only once. The DNA for the CDR3 is TGTGCCAGCAGTCCAACGAGGGGGGGCGGCACAGATACGCAGTATTTT. Its protein product is CASSPTRGGGTDTQYF. V usage is TRBV28 and J usage is TRBJ2-3; D possibly corresponds to TRBD2 (7 bases). The germline V gene encodes CDR1 MDHEN and CDR2 SYDVKM. The CDR3 totals 16 residues. V was trimmed by 5 bases and J by 1 base, leaving 16 bases between them.

The chain couples TRBV7-9 to TRBJ2-7; D is uncertain. Germline CDR1 is SEHNR and CDR2 is FQNEAQ (reference sequence). The germline V and J ends were trimmed by 3 bases and 0 bases, with 9 bases remaining between them. This CDR3 has 14 residues. CDR3 in amino acids: CASSFGSSSYEQYF. In DNA, the CDR3 is TGTGCCAGCAGCTTCGGGTCTAGCTCCTACGAGCAGTACTTC.

V usage is TRBV18 and J usage is TRBJ2-1; 8 bases are shared with TRBD2. The CDR3 is made up of 16 amino acids. The germline V gene has CDR1 KGHSH and CDR2 LQKENI. The V segment lost 3 bases and the J segment 3 bases; nucleotides outside the gene matches: 7. The CDR3 region is CASSPGLAGLYNEQFF. The CDR3 DNA reads TGTGCCAGCTCACCTGGGTTAGCGGGACTCTACAATGAGCAGTTCTTC.

The chain employs TRBV5-4 and TRBJ1-4; D possibly corresponds to TRBD1 (6 bases). The germline CDR1 and CDR2 sequences are SGHNT and YYREEE (reference sequence). V lost 4 bases and J lost 3, with 10 bases in between. The CDR3 sequence is 14 residues long. The DNA of the CDR3 is TGTGCCAGCAGCCTACAGGGACCTAATGAAAAACTGTTTTTT. The encoded protein is CASSLQGPNEKLFF.